Below, one T cell receptor (beta chain) is given with its context. The data derive from a study of blood T cell repertoires in COVID-19. About the study: Samples came from the United States, Italy and Spain, spanning acute and convalescent COVID-19. T cells, B-cell-depleted T cells, or PBMCs provided the cDNA or gDNA that served as material.

Original analysis: Reference gene primer amplification gave estimated nucleated cell counts. Only in-frame clones appear in the TCRdb table, and some are missing; sequencing was by immunoSEQ multiplex PCR. V and J calls plus clone size are reproduced from that table; the DNA served to infer D and trimming. The sample has about 260,000 clones, about 89% seen once; the top ten hold around a tenth. Trimming took 5 bases from V and 7 from J; bases not matched to a gene: 22. CDR3 length: 19 amino acids. The chain joins TRBV23-1 to TRBJ1-2; 10 bases align to TRBD1. TRBV23-1 is labeled an ORF, and its function is uncertain. This sequence was found in a man in his forties who had recovered from COVID-19. Input material: peripheral blood. In DNA form, the CDR3 reads TGCGCCAGCAGTAGTGAAACCCCGGGACAGGGGATGCCGTGGGGTGGCTACACCTTC. This encodes CASSSETPGQGMPWGGYTF.